This T cell receptor beta chain appears in the sequencing data of a study of CD8+CD57+ T cells in acquired aplastic anemia. Across the whole study: The mean DNA yield obtained from sorted CD4+ and CD8+ cells came to 3 to 3.5 ug.

Details on this clonotype: Its matching antigen is unknown.

The V and J ends lost 1 base and 19 bases respectively, with 23 bases between them. The CDR3 contains 15 residues. Per germline, CDR1 SEHNR and CDR2 FQNEAQ (reference sequence). Study results and limitations: Researchers reported that CD8+ Simpson's diversity was not significantly different in patients versus controls. The same twenty-nine CD8+ CDR3 sequences occurred in patients and in controls.

Selection for sequencing was limited to patients who had shown CD8+CD57+ cell expansion by flow cytometry. Blood sampling was performed on the patients, and none of them had received therapy by then. Genomic DNA acted as the template from which TCR beta VDJ combination and CDR3 sequence profiling were carried out. TCRdb reprocessed the reads with MiXCR, giving one entry per CDR3 protein. Altogether around 250,000 distinct CDR3 sequences are present, approximately 86% being singletons, with the ten largest covering 35% to 50%. This sequence originates from a human donor with aplastic anemia. The rearrangement links TRBV7-9 to TRBJ1-6, with D maybe TRBD1 (6 bases). Sequencing was performed on sorted CD4+, CD8+, or CD8+CD57+ T cells (not recorded which) from PBMCs. CDR3 nucleotide sequence: TGTGCCAGCAGCTTAGTCCCAGGGGAGCTGTTCCCCGGACACTTT. Encoded protein: CASSLVPGELFPGHF.